The next 29 T cell receptor beta chains were all read from a single sample in a study of blood T cell repertoires in COVID-19. Produced via immunoSEQ multiplex PCR; TCRdb's table is partial and in-frame only. This sample has about 180,000 clones, with around 88% found just once. Specimen: peripheral blood. These receptors were collected from a woman aged 30 to 39 with acute or convalescent COVID-19.

This clone was seen just once. This chain links TRBV2 with TRBJ1-5; D not certain. CDR1 SNHLY and CDR2 FYNNEI come from the germline V gene. Between the trimmed V and J ends, which lost 3 bases and 4 bases, there was a span of 7 bases. This CDR3 is 13 amino acids long. CDR3 coding DNA: TGTGCCAGCAGTGAGCAGGAAAATCAGCCCCAGCATTTT. Translation: CASSEQENQPQHF.

For the CDR3, the DNA is TGTGCCAGCAGTCCTCCACCGGGACAGGCTTATGGCTACACCTTC. Protein product: CASSPPPGQAYGYTF. This chain links TRBV28 with TRBJ1-2; 8 bases fit TRBD1. CDR3 length: 15 amino acids. Trimming at V came to 5 bases and at J to 5 bases, leaving 10 bases not matched to a gene. Germline assignment: CDR1 MDHEN and CDR2 SYDVKM.

The rearrangement joins TRBV5-5 to TRBJ2-5, with a possible D match to TRBD1 (7 bases). This CDR3 is 14 amino acids long. In germline, CDR1 is SGHKS, CDR2 YYEKEE (reference sequence). Trimming took off 0 bases at V and 7 bases at J, with 13 bases between the two ends. The CDR3 nucleotides read TGTGCCAGCAGCTTGGGGCAGGGGGAGGCGACCCAGTACTTC. Translation: CASSLGQGEATQYF.

The V and J genes are TRBV11-1 and TRBJ1-1, with 9 bases fitting TRBD1. The germline V gene encodes CDR1 SGHAT and CDR2 FQDESV (reference sequence). Germline trimming cut 8 bases from V and 5 bases from J; bases unmatched to any gene: 9. The CDR3 covers 14 residues. The CDR3 spells CASSFGQGRTEAFF. The CDR3 nucleotides read TGTGCCAGCTCCTTTGGACAGGGGAGAACTGAAGCTTTCTTT.

The V and J genes are TRBV19 and TRBJ2-6, with a possible D match to TRBD1 (5 bases). The CDR3 length is 14 residues. The V gene lost 7 bases and the J gene lost 7 bases, with 14 bases spanning the gap. Looked up from germline, CDR1 is LNHDA and CDR2 is SQIVND (reference sequence). The chain's CDR3 is CASIDSSSANVLTF. The CDR3 DNA reads TGTGCCAGTATTGACAGCTCTAGTGCCAACGTCCTGACTTTC.

The chain couples TRBV6-2 or TRBV6-3 to TRBJ2-7, with TRBD1 identical over 7 bases. The CDR3 is made up of 12 amino acids. Germline values: CDR1 MNHEY, CDR2 SVGEGT. Trimming took 5 bases from V and 2 from J; bases not matched to a gene: 0. The CDR3 is CASSDRAYEQYF. In DNA, the CDR3 is TGTGCCAGCAGTGACAGGGCCTACGAGCAGTACTTC.

V is TRBV20-1 and J is TRBJ2-4; D is unclear. V was clipped by 6 bases and J by 10 bases, with 13 bases between them. The CDR3 has 11 residues. CDR1 is DFQATT and CDR2 is SNEGSKA in the germline V gene (reference sequence). DNA of the CDR3: TGCAGTGCCCGGTACGTCGCTATTCAGTACTTC. Translated: CSARYVAIQYF.

This chain connects TRBV11-2 to TRBJ2-7; 13 bases agree with TRBD2. Unmatched junction bases numbered 1, after V lost 5 bases and J lost 3 bases. This CDR3 has 14 residues. Per the germline V gene, CDR1 is SGHAT and CDR2 is FQNNGV. Here the CDR3 reads CASSGTSGNYEQYF. CDR3 DNA: TGTGCCAGCAGCGGGACTAGCGGGAACTACGAGCAGTACTTC.

J is TRBJ2-7 and V is TRBV2; no firm D call. The CDR3 contains 12 residues. Germline CDR1 SNHLY, CDR2 FYNNEI. With 8 bases removed from V and 2 bases from J, the gap between germline ends came to 10 bases. The CDR3 region has the DNA TGTGCCAGCCGCTGGCATACCTACGAGCAGTACTTC. Protein sequence: CASRWHTYEQYF.

The rearrangement links TRBV28 to TRBJ1-1; D remains ambiguous. Trimming left V 6 bases short and J 11 bases short, with 16 bases between. The CDR3 extends over 12 amino acids. The germline V gene encodes CDR1 MDHEN and CDR2 SYDVKM. CDR3 protein: CASSDLARGAFF. Here the CDR3 DNA reads TGTGCCAGCAGCGACCTCGCCCGCGGCGCTTTCTTT.

J is TRBJ1-1 and V is TRBV6-6; 7 nucleotides agree with TRBD1. V lost 4 bases to trimming and J lost 2 bases; unmatched junction nucleotides: 7. The CDR3 spans 15 residues. The germline CDR1 and CDR2 sequences are MNHNY and SVGAGI (reference sequence). CDR3 sequence (DNA): TGTGCCAGCAGTTTCCCGGGACAGATTAACACTGAAGCTTTCTTT. This translates into CASSFPGQINTEAFF.

J is TRBJ2-5 and V is TRBV2, with TRBD2 matching over 9 bases. Germline lookup yields CDR1 SNHLY and CDR2 FYNNEI. The CDR3 runs 15 residues. The V and J ends lost 6 bases and 5 bases, in that order; junction bases with no gene match: 10. For the CDR3, the DNA is TGTGCCAGCAGCGCAAGCGGGAGGCTCCATGAGACCCAGTACTTC. This encodes CASSASGRLHETQYF.

The CDR3 DNA reads TGTGCCAGCAGCCCCACGACAGGTAACTACGAGCAGTACTTC. Amino acids: CASSPTTGNYEQYF. The chain employs TRBV3-1 (or the pseudogene TRBV3-2) and TRBJ2-7, with D possibly TRBD1 on 6 matching bases. CDR1 is LGHDT, CDR2 YNNKEL, per germline (reference sequence). Trimming pared 4 bases from V and 3 bases from J, leaving 13 bases between. CDR3 length: 14 residues.

This clone showed up just a few times. The V call is TRBV28, the J call TRBJ1-5; TRBD1 aligns across 7 bases. CDR3 length: 15 residues. Germline loops: CDR1 MDHEN, CDR2 SYDVKM. Germline trimming cut 6 bases from V and 2 bases from J; bases unmatched to any gene: 7. CDR3 sequence reads: CASSNRGGGNQPQHF. CDR3 coding DNA: TGTGCCAGCAGCAACAGGGGCGGGGGCAATCAGCCCCAGCATTTT.

CDR3 DNA: TGTGCCAGCAGTCCTCTGGGAGGGGATGATGAAAAACTGTTTTTT. This translates into CASSPLGGDDEKLFF. This chain links TRBV7-9 with TRBJ1-4, with D tentatively TRBD1 (5 bases). The V gene lost 6 bases and the J gene lost 6 bases, with 17 bases spanning the gap. Germline V gene lookup returns CDR1 SEHNR and CDR2 FQNEAQ (reference sequence). This CDR3 is built from 15 residues.

Regarding this clone: Other DNA sequences in this sample translate to the same CDR3. V is TRBV12-3 or TRBV12-4 and J is TRBJ1-1; a weak D match, TRBD1 (5 bases). The CDR3 contains 13 residues. Trimming pared 2 bases from V and 1 base from J, leaving 5 bases between. The CDR3 DNA follows: TGTGCCAGCAGTTTACAGGGGAACACTGAAGCTTTCTTT. Its translation is CASSLQGNTEAFF.

This clone was seen more than once but under ten times. The chain carries TRBV7-9 and TRBJ2-1, with D uncertain. This CDR3 is 13 amino acids long. V dropped 1 base and J dropped 3 bases, with 4 bases sitting between them. Germline values: CDR1 SEHNR, CDR2 FQNEAQ (reference sequence). For the CDR3, the DNA is TGTGCCAGCAGCTTAGTCGGCTACAATGAGCAGTTCTTC. Amino acid sequence: CASSLVGYNEQFF.

The rearrangement uses TRBV11-3 and TRBJ2-1; D gene ambiguous. Between the trimmed V and J ends, which lost 1 base and 3 bases, there was a span of 7 bases. Germline-derived CDR1 and CDR2 are SGHNT and YENEEA. The CDR3 extends over 14 amino acids. CDR3 sequence reads: CASSLGTNYNEQFF. The CDR3 DNA reads as TGTGCCAGCAGCTTAGGCACTAACTACAATGAGCAGTTCTTC.

The chain uses TRBV5-1 and TRBJ1-4; 10 nucleotides align to TRBD1. The CDR3 covers 14 residues. The V gene end was trimmed by 5 bases and the J gene end by 8 bases; junction bases not matched to a gene: 6. Germline V gives CDR1 SGHRS, CDR2 YFSETQ. This CDR3 reads CASRLGTGAEKLFF. In DNA, the CDR3 is TGCGCCAGCAGACTCGGGACAGGGGCGGAAAAACTGTTTTTT.

The J gene is TRBJ2-1, the V gene TRBV7-2; TRBD2 is a possible D gene (6 bases). Trimming removed 2 bases at V and 4 bases at J, with 12 bases between. The CDR3 totals 15 residues. The germline CDR1 and CDR2 sequences are SGHTA and FQGNSA. The CDR3 region has the DNA TGTGCCAGCAGCTTATGGGCTAGCGAGTACAATGAGCAGTTCTTC. Translating gives CASSLWASEYNEQFF.

This chain links TRBV5-4 with TRBJ2-7; D remains unclear. The CDR3 is 12 amino acids. Germline assignment: CDR1 SGHNT and CDR2 YYREEE (reference sequence). V dropped 4 bases and J dropped 6 bases, with 11 bases sitting between them. The CDR3 DNA reads TGTGCCAGCAGCCCCTCAACCGGCGAGCAGTACTTC. Protein product: CASSPSTGEQYF.

This clone has a handful of counts. The chain carries TRBV28 and TRBJ2-1, with 12 bases lining up with TRBD2. V shed 3 bases and J 15 bases; nucleotides not matched to a gene: 6. Germline assignment: CDR1 MDHEN and CDR2 SYDVKM. The CDR3 covers 13 residues. DNA of the CDR3: TGTGCCAGCAGTTTTATGCTAGCGGGAGGGATGTTCTTC. This encodes CASSFMLAGGMFF.

The chain combines TRBV9 with TRBJ1-5; 9 bases align to TRBD1. The CDR3 contains 13 residues. The germline V gene encodes CDR1 SGDLS and CDR2 YYNGEE. V lost 2 bases to trimming and J lost 8 bases; unmatched junction nucleotides: 2. CDR3 sequence (DNA): TGTGCCAGCAGCGTGAGACAGGGGGAGCCCCAGCATTTT. The encoded protein is CASSVRQGEPQHF.

V gene TRBV13 combines with J gene TRBJ1-1, with no clear D. Trimming removed 0 bases at V and 8 bases at J, with 10 bases between. The CDR3 spans 13 residues. CDR1 and CDR2 from the germline V gene are PRHDT and FYEKMQ (reference sequence). CDR3 nucleotides: TGTGCCAGCAGCTTAGGCCTGGCTGAAGAAGCTTTCTTT. Its protein is CASSLGLAEEAFF.

This clone was found once. The rearrangement joins TRBV4-2 to TRBJ1-3; D is uncertain. Germline V gene sequence: CDR1 LGHNA, CDR2 YNFKEQ. Trimming took 1 base from V and 4 from J, leaving 11 bases between them. This CDR3 has 15 amino acids. CDR3 in amino acids: CASSQVSLKGNTIYF. The CDR3 DNA sequence: TGTGCCAGCAGCCAAGTGAGCCTAAAAGGAAACACCATATATTTT.

The CDR3 loop reads CASKDTLGQPQHF. As DNA, the CDR3 is TGCGCCAGCAAAGATACACTAGGTCAGCCCCAGCATTTT. This sequence joins TRBV10-2 and TRBJ1-5, with D uncertain. V was pared by 7 bases and J by 6 bases, with 13 bases between. CDR3 length equals 13 residues. CDR1 is WSHSY, CDR2 SAAADI, per germline.

V is TRBV28 and J is TRBJ1-3; D might be TRBD1 (5 bases). The V end was cut by 10 bases, the J end by 6 bases, with 13 bases between. This CDR3 is 12 amino acids long. Germline V gene sequence: CDR1 MDHEN, CDR2 SYDVKM. The DNA for the CDR3 is TGTGCCATACAGGCGGACCAAAACACCATATATTTT. As protein: CAIQADQNTIYF.

This chain joins TRBV14 and TRBJ1-4, with unresolved D. The CDR3 is 15 residues long. CDR1 is SGHDN, CDR2 FVKESK, per germline. The germline V and J ends were trimmed by 4 bases and 5 bases, with 14 bases remaining between them. CDR3 protein: CASSPLGSPNEKLFF. In DNA form, the CDR3 reads TGTGCCAGCAGCCCCCTCGGGAGCCCGAATGAAAAACTGTTTTTT. The full variable domain, rest sourced from reference TRBV14 and TRBJ1-4, is EAGVTQFPSHSVIEKGQTVTLRCDPISGHDNLYWYRRVMGKEIKFLLHFVKESKQDESGMPNNRFLAERTGGTYSTLKVQPAELEDSGVYFCASSPLGSPNEKLFFGSGTQLSVL.

The chain recombines TRBV3-1 (or the pseudogene TRBV3-2) with TRBJ1-6; no firm D call. The germline V gene has CDR1 LGHDT and CDR2 YNNKEL (reference sequence). This CDR3 is built from 12 residues. Trimming stripped 3 bases from V and 7 bases from J, with 4 bases between. The CDR3 region has the DNA TGTGCCAGCAGCCAGAGGAATTCACCCCTCCACTTT. Protein product: CASSQRNSPLHF.